This T cell receptor beta chain was sequenced for a study of blood T cell repertoires in COVID-19. Background on the study: Specimens from acute and convalescent COVID-19 originated in the United States, Italy and Spain. Sample material is recorded as cDNA or gDNA derived from T cells, B-cell-depleted T cells, or PBMCs.

Original data processing: By means of reference gene primer amplification, nucleated cell counts were estimated. The data were produced by immunoSEQ multiplex PCR, yet TCRdb's version contains in-frame clones alone and is incomplete. The DNA was the basis for D and trimming; V, J and clone size are from that table. This sample yields nearly 200,000 clones, of which 84% are seen a single time; approximately 5% belongs to the top ten. Regarding this clone: Relative to the germline gene, one junction end is altered; a read error may explain this.

This CDR3 region has 13 residues. Germline CDR1 reads MDHEN; CDR2 reads SYDVKM. The chain carries TRBV28 and TRBJ1-1; 9 bases match TRBD1. Material: peripheral blood. This receptor was identified in a woman aged 70-85 years with active or convalescent COVID-19. The CDR3 is CASRRIQGAEDLF. The DNA of the CDR3 is TGTGCCAGCAGGCGTATACAGGGGGCGGAGGATCTCTTT.